This T cell receptor (beta chain) was sequenced during a study of T-cell memory formation after mild COVID-19. Study-level background: Clustering of TCRs was largely donor specific. Regarding the study as a whole: Second-wave clones reaching peak frequency on day 37 lacked confirmed SARS-CoV-2 specificity. For contracting clones, CD4+ ones sat mainly in CM and EM, CD8+ in EMRA. Memory cells collected pre-infection included some clones that later responded, suggesting cross-reactive memory joined.

This clonotype was observed a few times. Its antigen remains unknown. TCRdb fed the 5' RACE reads into MiXCR, producing one record per CDR3 protein. The table shows under 300,000 distinct CDR3 sequences, with roughly 8.2% occurring only once. V lost 7 bases and J 5 bases, leaving 14 bases between the germline ends. The CDR3 has 13 amino acids. V usage is TRBV12-3 or TRBV12-4 and J usage is TRBJ1-2, with a possible D match to TRBD1 (5 bases). The clonotype was recovered from a man younger than 35 who had mild COVID-19 (a few samples of this study predate the infection). Cell type and time point are not known. Sequencing was carried out using PBMCs or a T cell subset sorted from them (not recorded which). The chain's CDR3 is CASIIDRGYGYTF. CDR3 bases: TGTGCCAGCATAATAGACAGAGGATATGGCTACACCTTC.